The clone carrying this T cell receptor (beta chain) was picked up a small number of times. The antigen remains undetermined. These data are taken from a study of Graves' ophthalmopathy and Graves' hyperthyroidism. About the research overall: No ophthalmopathy within 18 months of follow-up signified stable hyperthyroidism.

The V gene lost 0 bases and the J gene lost 1 base, with 12 bases spanning the gap. CDR1 and CDR2 from the germline V gene are LGHNA and YSLEER. The CDR3 has 16 residues. Hyperthyroidism patients, aged 18 to 65, were newly diagnosed, under 2 months' duration. Study-wide points: Clonotypes were expanded in thyroid at above 0.001 frequency, and most also appeared in blood. Sensitivity reached around 67% and specificity 72.22% when the model predicted ophthalmopathy progression.

Investigators amplified TCR beta CDR3 regions from RNA transcripts. RT-PCR in the first round used HTBI primers; a second-round multiplex PCR followed. TCRdb reprocessed the multiplex PCR reads with MiXCR, giving one entry per CDR3 protein. Among over a million distinct CDR3 sequences, less than 45% were seen once, and the ten largest hold approximately 10%. Sequences were obtained from peripheral blood or thyroid tissue (not recorded which). J is TRBJ1-2 and V is TRBV4-3; no clear D. The source of this sequence is an adult man with Graves' hyperthyroidism. The CDR3 DNA sequence: TGCGCCAGCAGCCAAGATATCCGGACGCTTAACTATGGCTACACCTTC. Amino acid sequence: CASSQDIRTLNYGYTF.